One and the same sample provided the 26 T cell receptor beta chains below, sequenced in a study of blood T cell repertoires in COVID-19. The data were produced by immunoSEQ multiplex PCR, yet TCRdb's version contains in-frame clones alone and is incomplete. Among 250,000 to 300,000 clones listed, over 85% were seen once. Sequenced: PBMCs or T cells enriched from blood (not recorded which). The origin of the receptors is a woman aged 55-75 years who had recovered from COVID-19.

As regards this clone: The sample holds other DNA sequences that translate to the same CDR3. J is TRBJ1-2 and V is TRBV27, with 9 bases that match TRBD1. This CDR3 is built from 15 residues. Per germline, CDR1 MNHEY and CDR2 SMNVEV (reference sequence). J lost 5 bases, V lost 0 bases, and 4 bases had no gene match. The CDR3 sequence: CASSLSGTGLYGYTF. The CDR3 nucleotides are TGTGCCAGCAGTTTATCGGGGACAGGGCTTTATGGCTACACCTTC.

This rearrangement joins TRBV7-9 to TRBJ2-7, with 9 bases aligning to TRBD1. Germline CDR1 and CDR2: SEHNR and FQNEAQ (reference sequence). The CDR3 extends over 14 amino acids. Trimming at V came to 5 bases and at J to 4 bases, leaving 6 bases not matched to a gene. The CDR3 reads CASSVGQGFYEQYF. CDR3 bases: TGTGCCAGCAGCGTGGGACAGGGTTTTTACGAGCAGTACTTC.

The chain has TRBV28 and TRBJ1-6; 12 nucleotides agree with TRBD1. V gave up 9 bases and J gave up 6 bases; unmatched junction bases: 9. The CDR3 is 16 residues long. Germline assignment: CDR1 MDHEN and CDR2 SYDVKM. The CDR3 loop is CASTTGTGGVNSPLHF. CDR3 nucleotides: TGTGCCAGTACAACCGGGACAGGGGGCGTTAATTCACCCCTCCACTTT.

V is TRBV5-5 and J is TRBJ2-7, with D unresolved. Trimming stripped 0 bases from V and 4 bases from J, with 5 bases between. The length of the CDR3 is 12 residues. CDR1 is SGHKS and CDR2 is YYEKEE in the germline V gene (reference sequence). This chain's CDR3 is CASSLGAYEQYF. CDR3 sequence (DNA): TGTGCCAGCAGCTTGGGGGCTTACGAGCAGTACTTC.

The chain employs TRBV14 and TRBJ2-5, with D unresolved. Germline-derived CDR1 and CDR2 are SGHDN and FVKESK. The CDR3 sequence is 14 residues long. V lost 4 bases, J lost 5 bases, and 14 bases lay in between. CDR3 region: CASSLYGLGETQYF. CDR3 sequence (DNA): TGTGCCAGCAGCCTGTATGGTCTCGGGGAGACCCAGTACTTC.

CDR3 sequence: CASSLVAGLNTGELFF. CDR3 DNA sequence: TGTGCCAGCAGCTTGGTGGCGGGACTTAACACCGGGGAGCTGTTTTTT. The chain carries TRBV5-6 and TRBJ2-2, with a possible D match to TRBD2 (6 bases). CDR1 and CDR2 from the germline V gene are SGHDT and YYEEEE. The V end lost 0 bases, the J end lost 2 bases, and 11 bases lay between the germline ends. The CDR3 spans 16 residues.

This clone was seen only once. The CDR3 sequence: CASSYQGRNSPLHF. In nucleotides, the CDR3 is TGTGCCAGCAGTTACCAGGGTAGGAATTCACCCCTCCACTTT. V is TRBV6-5 and J is TRBJ1-6; tentatively, D is TRBD1 (5 bases). Germline CDR1 reads MNHEY; CDR2 reads SVGAGI. The V gene lost 2 bases and the J gene lost 7 bases, with 9 bases spanning the gap. The CDR3 sequence is 14 residues long.

CDR3 nucleotides: TGTGCCAGCAGCCCCGGGACTAGCGGGACGTCTGAGCAGTTCTTC. Translated: CASSPGTSGTSEQFF. The chain couples TRBV11-1 to TRBJ2-1; 13 bases match TRBD2. Germline V gives CDR1 SGHAT, CDR2 FQDESV (reference sequence). This CDR3 comprises 15 residues. Trimming cost V 5 bases and J 9 bases; bases outside gene matches: 7.

V usage is TRBV7-2 and J usage is TRBJ2-1; 7 bases map to TRBD1. The CDR3 length is 12 residues. After removal of 5 bases from V and 14 bases from J, the junction contained 9 bases not matched to a gene. Germline lookup yields CDR1 SGHTA and CDR2 FQGNSA. The DNA for the CDR3 is TGTGCCAGCAGCCACAACAGGGGTAAGGAGTTCTTC. This codes for CASSHNRGKEFF.

V gene TRBV9 combines with J gene TRBJ2-1; D might be TRBD2 (6 bases). With 3 bases removed from V and 4 bases from J, the gap between germline ends came to 29 bases. The germline gives CDR1 SGDLS, CDR2 YYNGEE. The CDR3 is made up of 20 amino acids. The CDR3 nucleotides are TGTGCCAGCAGCGACCCGTCTTTGGGCGGGGTGACAGCTTATTACAATGAGCAGTTCTTC. Translated, it gives CASSDPSLGGVTAYYNEQFF.

The rearrangement joins TRBV6-5 to TRBJ2-7, with D possibly matching TRBD2 (7 bases). The CDR3 has 16 residues. V gave up 2 bases and J gave up 2 bases, with 16 bases separating them. Germline CDR1 reads MNHEY; CDR2 reads SVGAGI. The CDR3 DNA reads as TGTGCCAGCAGTTACCAACCGGGGGGCGGAACCTACGAGCAGTACTTC. Translating it yields CASSYQPGGGTYEQYF.

The chain combines TRBV19 with TRBJ2-4; no definite D call. This CDR3 has 14 amino acids. Per germline, CDR1 LNHDA and CDR2 SQIVND (reference sequence). The V end was cut by 4 bases, the J end by 4 bases, with 11 bases between. The CDR3 is CASSSIPRKNIQYF. The CDR3 DNA reads as TGTGCCAGTAGTAGTATCCCCCGTAAAAACATTCAGTACTTC.

The V gene is TRBV6-1, the J gene TRBJ2-3; TRBD2 is a possible D gene (5 bases). The CDR3 has 16 residues. Germline values: CDR1 MNHNS, CDR2 SASEGT. V was trimmed by 0 bases and J by 0 bases, leaving 10 bases between them. The CDR3 region is CASSEAWVASTDTQYF. CDR3 in DNA: TGTGCCAGCAGTGAAGCGTGGGTAGCGAGCACAGATACGCAGTATTTT.

The genes are TRBV27 and TRBJ2-7; D not certain. Germline-derived CDR1 and CDR2 are MNHEY and SMNVEV (reference sequence). This CDR3 comprises 11 residues. V lost 3 bases and J 8 bases, leaving 8 bases between the germline ends. The CDR3 spells CASSFEAQQYF. CDR3 sequence (DNA): TGTGCCAGCAGTTTCGAGGCACAGCAGTACTTC.

The V call is TRBV19, the J call TRBJ1-2; 7 nucleotides agree with TRBD1. The CDR3 extends over 15 amino acids. CDR1 is LNHDA, CDR2 SQIVND, per germline (reference sequence). J was trimmed by 4 bases and V by 8 bases; bases with no gene match: 13. Here the CDR3 reads CASLGAVRDSYGYTF. The DNA for the CDR3 is TGTGCCAGTTTAGGGGCCGTCCGGGACAGCTATGGCTACACCTTC.

This CDR3 reads CASSSRTVSNQPQHF. CDR3 in DNA: TGTGCCAGCAGTTCCAGGACAGTTAGCAATCAGCCCCAGCATTTT. The chain joins TRBV28 to TRBJ1-5; the D gene is possibly TRBD1 (6 bases). CDR1 and CDR2 from the germline V gene are MDHEN and SYDVKM. This CDR3 is built from 15 residues. Between the trimmed V and J ends, which lost 4 bases and 0 bases, there was a span of 10 bases.

This clone was observed once. V is TRBV11-2 and J is TRBJ2-3; 11 nucleotides match TRBD2. J was trimmed by 4 bases and V by 8 bases; bases with no gene match: 14. The CDR3 is 17 amino acids. Germline CDR1 reads SGHAT; CDR2 reads FQNNGV. As DNA, the CDR3 is TGTGCCAGCGATAATAGCGGGAGGGCCGGGGGGGCAGATACGCAGTATTTT. Amino acid sequence: CASDNSGRAGGADTQYF.

The chain combines TRBV10-3 with TRBJ2-3; 8 nucleotides align to TRBD2. Trimming removed 5 bases from V and 1 base from J; junction bases left unmatched: 8. There are 16 residues in the CDR3. Germline V CDR1 and CDR2: ENHRY, SYGVKD. The CDR3 region is CAISPAISGGTDTQYF. The CDR3 DNA is TGTGCCATCAGTCCCGCGATTAGCGGGGGCACAGATACGCAGTATTTT.

The gene calls are TRBV4-1 and TRBJ2-3, with no clear D. There are 15 residues in the CDR3. Germline V gives CDR1 MGHRA, CDR2 YSYEKL. Trimming shortened V by 1 base and J by 2 bases, and 10 bases separated the two germline ends. The CDR3 loop is CASSQGPLNTDTQYF. CDR3 DNA: TGCGCCAGCAGCCAAGGGCCCTTGAACACAGATACGCAGTATTTT.

J is TRBJ1-2 and V is TRBV30; D is undetermined. The CDR3 loop spans 13 amino acids. CDR1 GTSNPN and CDR2 SVGIG come from the germline V gene (reference sequence). V was pared by 2 bases and J by 9 bases, with 16 bases between. Written as DNA, the CDR3 is TGTGCCTGGAGTCCCGCGGGCCCCCTAAGCTACACCTTC. Protein: CAWSPAGPLSYTF. Complete variable domain (other parts from reference TRBV30 and TRBJ1-2): SQTIHQWPATLVQPVGSPLSLECTVEGTSNPNLYWYRQAAGRGLQLLFYSVGIGQISSEVPQNLSASRPQDRQFILSSKKLLLSDSGFYLCAWSPAGPLSYTFGSGTRLTVV.

A single count supports this clone. The CDR3 spells CASSRGERGTDTQYF. The CDR3 region has the DNA TGTGCCAGCAGTCGGGGGGAGCGGGGCACAGATACGCAGTATTTT. V gene TRBV9 combines with J gene TRBJ2-3; 7 positions agree with TRBD2. Trimming cost V 5 bases and J 1 base; bases outside gene matches: 7. In germline, CDR1 is SGDLS, CDR2 YYNGEE. This CDR3 region has 15 residues.

The rearrangement uses TRBV2 and TRBJ1-3; D is possibly TRBD1 (5 bases). The CDR3 runs to 15 residues. Germline lookup yields CDR1 SNHLY and CDR2 FYNNEI. Trimming stripped 7 bases from V and 3 bases from J, with 16 bases between. CDR3 bases: TGTGCCAGCACCCCGGGGGTTAGAGTTGGAAACACCATATATTTT. This codes for CASTPGVRVGNTIYF.

V and J are TRBV18 and TRBJ1-6, with 8 bases lining up with TRBD1. Germline-derived CDR1 and CDR2 are KGHSH and LQKENI. The V gene end was trimmed by 5 bases and the J gene end by 8 bases; junction bases not matched to a gene: 5. The CDR3 contains 14 residues. CDR3 coding DNA: TGTGCCAGCTCATCGGGACAGGCCGATTCACCCCTCCACTTT. Its translation: CASSSGQADSPLHF.

This chain links TRBV28 with TRBJ1-4, with TRBD1 identical over 7 bases. V was clipped by 4 bases and J by 10 bases; unmatched bases: 3. CDR3 length: 12 residues. Germline assignment: CDR1 MDHEN and CDR2 SYDVKM. Here the CDR3 DNA reads TGTGCCAGCAGTTCCCAGGGGGGAAAACTGTTTTTT. Amino acid sequence: CASSSQGGKLFF. Filled out from reference TRBV28 and TRBJ1-4, the complete variable domain reads DVKVTQSSRYLVKRTGEKVFLECVQDMDHENMFWYRQDPGLGLRLIYFSYDVKMKEKGDIPEGYSVSREKKERFSLILESASTNQTSMYLCASSSQGGKLFFGSGTQLSVL.

This chain links TRBV9 with TRBJ2-6; the match to TRBD2 covers 13 bases. CDR3 length: 19 residues. The ends lost 3 bases at V and 0 bases at J; junction bases unmatched: 6. The germline V gene encodes CDR1 SGDLS and CDR2 YYNGEE. The DNA for the CDR3 is TGTGCCAGCAGCGAGGGGACTAGCGGGGCCTACTCTGGGGCCAACGTCCTGACTTTC. This encodes CASSEGTSGAYSGANVLTF. Complete variable domain (other parts from reference TRBV9 and TRBJ2-6): DSGVTQTPKHLITATGQRVTLRCSPRSGDLSVYWYQQSLDQGLQFLIQYYNGEERAKGNILERFSAQQFPDLHSELNLSSLELGDSALYFCASSEGTSGAYSGANVLTFGAGSRLTVL.

J is TRBJ1-4 and V is TRBV12-3 or TRBV12-4, with unresolved D. V lost 2 bases and J lost 10, with 8 bases in between. The length of the CDR3 is 12 residues. The CDR3 region has the DNA TGTGCCAGCAGTTTACCCCCCGGAAAACTGTTTTTT. Translated: CASSLPPGKLFF.